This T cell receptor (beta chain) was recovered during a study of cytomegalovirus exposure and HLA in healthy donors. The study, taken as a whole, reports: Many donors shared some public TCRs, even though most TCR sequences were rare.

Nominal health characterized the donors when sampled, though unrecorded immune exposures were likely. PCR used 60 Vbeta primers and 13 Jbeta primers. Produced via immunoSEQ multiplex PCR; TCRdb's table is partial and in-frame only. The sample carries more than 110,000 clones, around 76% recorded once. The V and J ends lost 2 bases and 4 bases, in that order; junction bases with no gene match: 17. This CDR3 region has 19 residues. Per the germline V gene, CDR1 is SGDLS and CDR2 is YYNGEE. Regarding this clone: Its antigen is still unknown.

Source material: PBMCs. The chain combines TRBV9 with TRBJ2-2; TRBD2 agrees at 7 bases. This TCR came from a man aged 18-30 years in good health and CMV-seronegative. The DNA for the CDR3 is TGTGCCAGCAGCGTTTTCAGCAACCCTAGCGGTCGGGGCACCGGGGAGCTGTTTTTT. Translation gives CASSVFSNPSGRGTGELFF.